These T cell receptor beta chains were read from a single sample in a study of T-cell reconstitution after alpha-beta-depleted transplantation in children. TCRdb re-called the PCR reads through MiXCR, storing one row per CDR3 protein. The sample includes 60,000 to 80,000 distinct CDR3 sequences, around 7.9% of them seen just once. Sample: PBMCs from the stem cell graft donor, taken from the stem cell graft. These receptors were obtained from a human donor who donated a stem cell graft to a child with acute lymphoblastic leukemia. CDR3s include the opening cysteine and the closing phenylalanine or tryptophan. Fields, in order: V gene, J gene, clone size, CDR3 protein. Clone size, where shown, is once, few, many, or a class for clones that have expanded.

v_call: TRBV11-3; j_call: TRBJ2-2; clone_size: few; cdr3_aa: CASSASGAGELFF
v_call: TRBV2; j_call: TRBJ1-6; clone_size: many; cdr3_aa: CASAAASNSPLHF
v_call: TRBV5-1; j_call: TRBJ2-3; clone_size: many; cdr3_aa: CASSLRTGGATDTQYF
v_call: TRBV12-3/TRBV12-4; j_call: TRBJ1-1; clone_size: medium-sized; cdr3_aa: CASSLTGNTEAFF
v_call: TRBV12-3/TRBV12-4; j_call: TRBJ2-5; clone_size: many; cdr3_aa: CASSLEGGRETQYF
v_call: TRBV6-1; j_call: TRBJ1-1; clone_size: many; cdr3_aa: CASRETDKNAEAFF
v_call: TRBV9; j_call: TRBJ2-2; clone_size: many; cdr3_aa: CASSVATGVNTGELFF
v_call: TRBV25-1; j_call: TRBJ2-6; clone_size: many; cdr3_aa: CASSEALGGDSSGANVLTF
v_call: TRBV7-9; j_call: TRBJ1-1; clone_size: few; cdr3_aa: CACSSNTGRFMNTEAFF
v_call: TRBV5-4; j_call: TRBJ2-5; clone_size: many; cdr3_aa: CASSAGRGRETQYF
v_call: TRBV7-9; j_call: TRBJ2-1; clone_size: .; cdr3_aa: CASSLTKTSGRDNEQFF